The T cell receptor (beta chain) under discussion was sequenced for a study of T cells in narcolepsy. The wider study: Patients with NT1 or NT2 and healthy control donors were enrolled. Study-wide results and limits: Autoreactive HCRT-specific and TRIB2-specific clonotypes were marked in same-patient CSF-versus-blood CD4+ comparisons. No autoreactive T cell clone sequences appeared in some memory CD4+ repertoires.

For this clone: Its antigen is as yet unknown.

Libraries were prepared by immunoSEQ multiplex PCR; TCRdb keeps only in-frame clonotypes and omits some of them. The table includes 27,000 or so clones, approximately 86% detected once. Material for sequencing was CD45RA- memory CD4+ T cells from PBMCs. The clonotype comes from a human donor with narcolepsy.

CDR3 in amino acids: CASSSAGAGYGYEQFF. The CDR3 DNA sequence: TGCGCCAGCAGCTCCGCGGGGGCCGGCTACGGCTATGAGCAGTTCTTC. The chain joins TRBV5-1 to TRBJ2-1, with D perhaps matching TRBD2 (7 bases). Germline V gene lookup returns CDR1 SGHRS and CDR2 YFSETQ. V was pared by 3 bases and J by 8 bases, with 21 bases between. The CDR3 spans 16 residues.